This TCR beta chain originates from a study of blood T cell repertoires in COVID-19. Study at large: There were acute and convalescent COVID-19 samples, and they came from the United States, Italy and Spain.

This CDR3 contains 15 residues. Trimming removed 6 bases at V and 0 bases at J, with 12 bases between. Germline CDR1 reads SNHLY; CDR2 reads FYNNEI. Clones were read by immunoSEQ multiplex PCR, and TCRdb kept only the in-frame ones, dropping some. This sample has almost 95,000 clones; about 86% occur once, and the top ten carry around 6.6%. The material sequenced was peripheral blood. The chain has TRBV2 and TRBJ1-5; no definite D call. The TCR originated in a man between 60 and 70 years old with acute or convalescent COVID-19. The CDR3 reads CASSRSQNSNQPQHF. The CDR3 DNA reads as TGTGCCAGCAGCCGATCACAGAATAGCAATCAGCCCCAGCATTTT.